The 8 T cell receptor beta chains presented below share a single source sample, sequenced in a study of blood T cell repertoires in COVID-19. Sequenced by immunoSEQ multiplex PCR; TCRdb stores in-frame clones only, minus some. The sample holds approximately 72,000 clones, around nine tenths seen once. The specimen was peripheral blood. These receptors all come from a woman aged 55-69 years with acute or convalescent COVID-19.

V gene TRBV11-3 combines with J gene TRBJ2-7, with D possibly TRBD1 on 5 matching bases. CDR3 length: 14 amino acids. Germline values: CDR1 SGHNT, CDR2 YENEEA. V dropped 5 bases and J dropped 1 base, with 12 bases sitting between them. The CDR3 nucleotides are TGTGCCAGCAGCCCCCGTGACAGATCCTACGAGCAGTACTTC. Its translation: CASSPRDRSYEQYF.

This clone has only one observation. The chain uses TRBV5-1 and TRBJ1-6, with D possibly TRBD1 on 5 matching bases. The germline CDR1 and CDR2 sequences are SGHRS and YFSETQ. The V end was cut by 3 bases, the J end by 5 bases, with 9 bases between. The CDR3 totals 14 residues. The CDR3: CASSWGGNNSPLHF. The DNA for the CDR3 is TGCGCCAGCAGCTGGGGGGGTAATAATTCACCCCTCCACTTT.

This clone was detected only once. CDR3 protein: CASSEGVSLGSPLHF. CDR3 DNA: TGTGCCAGCAGTGAAGGAGTCTCCCTGGGTTCACCCCTCCACTTT. V usage is TRBV6-4 and J usage is TRBJ1-6; D is undetermined. The V gene's germline CDR1 is MRHNA and CDR2 SNTAGT. This CDR3 has 15 amino acids. The V end was cut by 3 bases, the J end by 9 bases, with 15 bases between.

This clone has only one observation. The rearrangement joins TRBV18 to TRBJ2-5; D possibly corresponds to TRBD1 (5 bases). Germline values: CDR1 KGHSH, CDR2 LQKENI. The germline V and J ends were trimmed by 6 bases and 2 bases, with 10 bases remaining between them. The CDR3 loop spans 13 amino acids. CDR3 loop: CASSPQGQETQYF. Written as DNA, the CDR3 is TGTGCCAGCTCCCCGCAGGGACAAGAGACCCAGTACTTC.

A single count supports this clone. This chain uses TRBV2 with TRBJ1-2; D is unclear. Germline CDR1 is SNHLY and CDR2 is FYNNEI. The V gene lost 4 bases and the J gene lost 5 bases, with 14 bases spanning the gap. The CDR3 runs to 14 residues. CDR3 sequence reads: CASSAGLLEYGYTF. CDR3 sequence (DNA): TGTGCCAGCAGTGCAGGACTTCTCGAGTATGGCTACACCTTC. Full variable domain (outside the CDR3, taken from reference TRBV2 and TRBJ1-2): EPEVTQTPSHQVTQMGQEVILRCVPISNHLYFYWYRQILGQKVEFLVSFYNNEISEKSEIFDDQFSVERPDGSNFTLKIRSTKLEDSAMYFCASSAGLLEYGYTFGSGTRLTVV.

DNA of the CDR3: TGTGCCAGCAGCGACCCCCGGGGGGGCGTGGGGAGGGCAGCTTTCTTT. Translated, it gives CASSDPRGGVGRAAFF. This chain links TRBV7-6 with TRBJ1-1, with D tentatively TRBD1 (6 bases). Germline values: CDR1 SGHVS, CDR2 FNYEAQ. This CDR3 has 16 amino acids. Trimming shortened V by 5 bases and J by 10 bases, and 26 bases separated the two germline ends.

This chain uses TRBV7-3 with TRBJ2-1; possibly TRBD2 for D (5 bases). Germline lookup yields CDR1 SGHTA and CDR2 FQGTGA. This CDR3 has 13 amino acids. V lost 2 bases to trimming and J lost 5 bases, with 7 bases between them. The CDR3 reads CASSLRLNNEQFF. Here the CDR3 DNA reads TGTGCCAGCAGCTTACGACTAAACAATGAGCAGTTCTTC.

This clone was observed once. V is TRBV5-1 and J is TRBJ1-2; the D is unclear. CDR1 is SGHRS and CDR2 is YFSETQ in the germline V gene. The CDR3 is 11 residues long. V gave up 7 bases and J gave up 7 bases, with 11 bases separating them. This CDR3 reads CASGGEAGYTF. In DNA, the CDR3 is TGCGCCAGCGGCGGGGAAGCTGGCTACACCTTC.